This entry lists 28 T cell receptor beta chains sequenced from one sample in a study of Graves' ophthalmopathy and Graves' hyperthyroidism. TCR beta CDR3 amplification used RNA transcripts. HTBI-primed RT-PCR formed the first round, and a multiplex PCR formed the second. TCRdb reanalysed the multiplex PCR reads using MiXCR and keeps one entry per CDR3 protein. This sample carries 350,000 to 400,000 distinct CDR3 sequences, approximately 15% of them seen once, and the ten largest clones take approximately 7%. Specimen: peripheral blood. These receptors all come from a woman younger than 30 with stable Graves' hyperthyroidism.

This clonotype was counted at least ten times. The chain is built from TRBV4-1 and TRBJ2-5; TRBD1 matches 9 bases. This CDR3 region has 16 residues. J was trimmed by 5 bases and V by 3 bases; bases with no gene match: 10. Germline CDR1 MGHRA, CDR2 YSYEKL. CDR3 nucleotides: TGCGCCAGCAGCCACCCTGGGGGGGACAGGGACGAGACCCAGTACTTC. Translation gives CASSHPGGDRDETQYF.

This clonotype was detected ten times or more. The V call is TRBV7-1, the J call TRBJ1-2, with D possibly TRBD1 on 6 matching bases. TRBV7-1 is annotated as an ORF whose role is uncertain. The V gene lost 3 bases and the J gene lost 8 bases, with 34 bases spanning the gap. This CDR3 spans 20 amino acids. CDR3 nucleotide sequence: TGTGCCAGCAGCTCTTGGACAGCGAAAAAGGTTCGGGTACGGTACGGCGGCTACACCTTC. Its translation: CASSSWTAKKVRVRYGGYTF.

Comments on this clonotype: At one boundary the junction diverges from the germline segment, which might be a read error. The V call is TRBV7-7, the J call TRBJ2-5, with D perhaps TRBD2 (5 bases). Germline lookup yields CDR1 SSHAT and CDR2 FNYEAQ (reference sequence). CDR3 length: 15 amino acids. The CDR3 bases are TGTGCTAGCAGCCCAGGACCTCGGGAATGGGAGACCCAGTACTTC. It yields the protein CASSPGPREWETQYF.

This clonotype showed up just a few times. The chain carries TRBV6-2 or TRBV6-3 and TRBJ2-5, with D perhaps matching TRBD2 (6 bases). The CDR3 spans 16 residues. V was pared by 0 bases and J by 4 bases, with 15 bases between. The V gene's germline CDR1 is MNHEY and CDR2 SVGEGT. CDR3 sequence (DNA): TGTGCCAGCAGTTACTCTCGGGAGCCCCCGGCAGAGACCCAGTACTTC. Amino acid sequence: CASSYSREPPAETQYF.

There are many counts of this clonotype. The DNA for the CDR3 is TGTGCCAGCAGCTCCGGACGGGGCAACTATGGCTACACCTTC. Protein: CASSSGRGNYGYTF. The V and J genes are TRBV7-9 and TRBJ1-2, with D perhaps matching TRBD1 (5 bases). Trimming pared 4 bases from V and 2 bases from J, leaving 11 bases between. The CDR3 covers 14 residues. Germline V gene data show CDR1 as SEHNR and CDR2 as FQNEAQ (reference sequence). The whole variable domain, remainder taken from reference TRBV7-9 and TRBJ1-2, is DTGVSQNPRHKITKRGQNVTFRCDPISEHNRLYWYRQTLGQGPEFLTYFQNEAQLEKSRLLSDRFSAERPKGSFSTLEIQRTEQGDSAMYLCASSSGRGNYGYTFGSGTRLTVV.

This clonotype appeared many times. The V and J genes are TRBV6-1 and TRBJ1-1, with D possibly TRBD1 on 6 matching bases. The V and J ends lost 4 bases and 5 bases respectively, with 11 bases between them. Germline V gene lookup returns CDR1 MNHNS and CDR2 SASEGT. The CDR3 consists of 13 residues. The CDR3 DNA is TGTGCCAGCAGTGCGAGGGGGAAGACTGAAGCTTTCTTT. It encodes CASSARGKTEAFF.

This chain uses TRBV6-5 with TRBJ2-7, with D maybe TRBD1 (6 bases). CDR3 length equals 14 residues. Germline lookup yields CDR1 MNHEY and CDR2 SVGAGI. Trimming cost V 4 bases and J 4 bases, with 14 bases left between them. CDR3 residues: CASSSAGGTYEQYV. Here the CDR3 DNA reads TGTGCCAGCAGTTCCGCTGGGGGCACATACGAGCAGTACGTC.

In its sample, this clonotype was seen many times. The rearrangement joins TRBV6-2 or TRBV6-3 to TRBJ1-5; D is ambiguous. The CDR3 length is 16 residues. The V gene lost 5 bases and the J gene lost 3 bases, with 17 bases spanning the gap. The germline CDR1 and CDR2 sequences are MNHEY and SVGEGT. The CDR3 DNA sequence: TGTGCCAGCAGTGTCTTCGGGAGGACCCTCAATCAGCCCCAGCATTTT. It is translated as CASSVFGRTLNQPQHF.

This clonotype was seen at least ten times. The rearrangement uses TRBV19 and TRBJ1-1; 7 bases are shared with TRBD1. CDR3 length equals 19 residues. After removal of 4 bases from V and 7 bases from J, the junction contained 24 bases not matched to a gene. Germline V gives CDR1 LNHDA, CDR2 SQIVND (reference sequence). CDR3 in DNA: TGTGCCAGTAGTACCACCCTCGCCAAATACTCGGACAGGTATTATGAAGCTTTCTTT. This translates into CASSTTLAKYSDRYYEAFF.

At least ten counts were recorded for this clonotype. CDR3 residues: CASSPGLAGLTETQYF. CDR3 nucleotide sequence: TGTGCCAGTAGTCCGGGACTAGCGGGTCTAACGGAGACCCAGTACTTC. V is TRBV19 and J is TRBJ2-5, with 12 nucleotides matching TRBD2. Germline CDR1 LNHDA, CDR2 SQIVND (reference sequence). J was trimmed by 5 bases and V by 5 bases; bases with no gene match: 9. CDR3 length: 16 amino acids.

In regard to this clonotype: A much larger clone lies a single base off, so this may be a read error. The chain recombines TRBV18 with TRBJ2-7; 10 nucleotides agree with TRBD1. The length of the CDR3 is 18 residues. From germline, CDR1 is KGHSH and CDR2 LQKENI. V was clipped by 4 bases and J by 3 bases; unmatched bases: 15. DNA of the CDR3: TGTGCCAGCTCACAAGTCCCAGTATCCGGGACAGGGGTCTACGAGCAGTACTTC. This gives the protein CASSQVPVSGTGVYEQYF.

This clonotype showed up many times. The gene calls are TRBV7-2 and TRBJ1-2; 7 nucleotides align to TRBD1. Germline V CDR1 and CDR2: SGHTA, FQGNSA. The trim removed 5 bases at V and 8 bases at J, leaving 11 bases unmatched. This CDR3 is built from 14 residues. CDR3 amino acids: CASSPYRDRGGYTF. The CDR3 bases are TGTGCCAGCAGCCCGTACCGGGACAGAGGGGGCTACACCTTC. The full variable domain, in which reference TRBV7-2 and TRBJ1-2 provide the parts outside the CDR3, is GAGVSQSPSNKVTEKGKDVELRCDPISGHTALYWYRQSLGQGLEFLIYFQGNSAPDKSGLPSDRFSAERTGGSVSTLTIQRTQQEDSAVYLCASSPYRDRGGYTFGSGTRLTVV.

This clonotype was picked up many times. This chain links TRBV10-1 with TRBJ1-2; no clear D gene. Germline V gene data show CDR1 as WNHNN and CDR2 as SYGVQD (reference sequence). V lost 3 bases and J 2 bases, leaving 7 bases between the germline ends. CDR3 length: 13 residues. The CDR3 DNA follows: TGCGCCAGCAGTGACGCGGGGAACTATGGCTACACCTTC. This translates into CASSDAGNYGYTF.

The rearrangement joins TRBV19 to TRBJ1-2, with D maybe TRBD1 (5 bases). Germline CDR1 and CDR2: LNHDA and SQIVND (reference sequence). CDR3 length: 14 amino acids. V was clipped by 1 base and J by 8 bases, with 14 bases between them. CDR3 sequence (DNA): TGTGCCAGTAGTATAGGGGGCCCAACGGGCGGCTACACCTTC. Its protein product is CASSIGGPTGGYTF.

This clonotype was counted many times. V and J are TRBV6-1 and TRBJ1-3; D uncertain. V lost 4 bases to trimming and J lost 0 bases, with 22 bases between them. The CDR3 has 19 amino acids. The germline V gene has CDR1 MNHNS and CDR2 SASEGT. The DNA for the CDR3 is TGTGCCAGCAGTGCTAACTCCCGTGTCGAGGCCTACTCTGGAAACACCATATATTTT. Amino acid sequence: CASSANSRVEAYSGNTIYF.

This clonotype was counted many times. This chain's CDR3 is CASSLTWGQTYNYGYTF. CDR3 bases: TGTGCCAGCAGTTTAACGTGGGGACAGACTTATAACTATGGCTACACCTTC. This chain links TRBV27 with TRBJ1-2; 7 bases are shared with TRBD1. With V trimmed by 2 bases and J by 1 base, 10 bases remained unmatched. Germline CDR1 MNHEY, CDR2 SMNVEV (reference sequence). The CDR3 covers 17 residues.

Ten or more counts support this clonotype. The chain has TRBV20-1 and TRBJ2-5, with D unresolved. In germline, CDR1 is DFQATT, CDR2 SNEGSKA (reference sequence). V was trimmed by 3 bases and J by 0 bases, leaving 11 bases between them. The length of the CDR3 is 14 residues. DNA of the CDR3: TGCAGTGCTAGGGGCCCAGAGTACCAAGAGACCCAGTACTTC. Its protein product is CSARGPEYQETQYF.

This chain joins TRBV20-1 and TRBJ2-7, with 10 bases matching TRBD2. The CDR3 has 16 residues. Germline CDR1 DFQATT, CDR2 SNEGSKA (reference sequence). The V gene end was trimmed by 0 bases and the J gene end by 6 bases; junction bases not matched to a gene: 11. The CDR3 region has the DNA TGCAGTGCTAGAGATTCGAAGCGGGGGGGGTTGGGCGAGCAGTACTTC. Its translation is CSARDSKRGGLGEQYF.

This clonotype was counted many times. The genes are TRBV6-5 and TRBJ1-2; D remains ambiguous. The CDR3 is 13 amino acids. V was cut by 2 bases and J by 5 bases, with 9 bases left in between. From germline, CDR1 is MNHEY and CDR2 SVGAGI. The DNA of the CDR3 is TGTGCCAGCAGTTACGATCCGGAATATGGCTACACCTTC. This translates into CASSYDPEYGYTF.

This clonotype has at least ten counts. The chain couples TRBV29-1 to TRBJ1-6; 10 nucleotides line up with TRBD1. Germline-derived CDR1 and CDR2 are SQVTM and ANQGSEA. Unmatched junction bases numbered 2, after V lost 5 bases and J lost 7 bases. The CDR3 is 13 amino acids. The CDR3 nucleotides are TGCAGCGTTAGGGGACAGGGGAATTCACCCCTCCACTTT. It encodes CSVRGQGNSPLHF.

This clonotype was seen many times. The gene calls are TRBV5-1 and TRBJ1-1; TRBD1 is a possible D gene (5 bases). The CDR3 length is 16 residues. The ends were cut back, 1 base at V and 1 base at J, with 14 bases in the middle. CDR1 SGHRS and CDR2 YFSETQ come from the germline V gene. The CDR3 DNA reads TGCGCCAGCAGCTTGACAAGGACATCACGGAACACTGAAGCTTTCTTT. Protein: CASSLTRTSRNTEAFF.

This clonotype was detected ten times or more. The chain combines TRBV24-1 with TRBJ2-7, with 8 bases fitting TRBD1. Germline V lookup: CDR1 KGHDR, CDR2 SFDVKD. V shed 3 bases, J shed 4 bases, and the junction held 7 bases outside the gene matches. The CDR3 consists of 15 residues. CDR3 bases: TGTGCCACCAGTGATACTCGGACAGGGCTGTACGAGCAGTACTTC. Translated, it gives CATSDTRTGLYEQYF.

Ten or more counts support this clonotype. The genes are TRBV12-5 and TRBJ1-2; 7 bases are a match to TRBD1. The J segment lost 4 bases and the V segment lost 5 bases, leaving 1 base of the junction unmatched. Germline-derived CDR1 and CDR2 are LGHNT and FRNRAP. The CDR3 consists of 12 residues. The CDR3 DNA reads as TGTGCTAGTGGTCCAGGGGGCTATGGCTACACCTTC. Protein: CASGPGGYGYTF.

The rearrangement joins TRBV20-1 to TRBJ2-7; possibly TRBD1 or TRBD2 for D (5 bases each). The CDR3 runs 13 residues. The V and J ends lost 3 bases and 6 bases respectively, with 15 bases between them. Looked up from germline, CDR1 is DFQATT and CDR2 is SNEGSKA (reference sequence). The CDR3 loop is CSASRDPGSEQYF. The DNA for the CDR3 is TGCAGTGCTAGTAGGGACCCAGGTAGCGAGCAGTACTTC.

This clonotype was recorded at least ten times. This rearrangement joins TRBV29-1 to TRBJ1-1; no clear D gene. V lost 6 bases and J 3 bases, leaving 8 bases between the germline ends. Germline V gene sequence: CDR1 SQVTM, CDR2 ANQGSEA. This CDR3 has 11 amino acids. The CDR3 reads CSVVADTEAFF. CDR3 nucleotides: TGCAGCGTGGTGGCCGACACTGAAGCTTTCTTT.

This clonotype has ten or more counts. The J gene is TRBJ1-1, the V gene TRBV20-1; tentative D call: TRBD1 (6 bases). Germline CDR1 DFQATT, CDR2 SNEGSKA (reference sequence). This CDR3 is 14 amino acids long. Trimming stripped 0 bases from V and 5 bases from J, with 13 bases between. The CDR3 region is CSARDVPRGTEAFF. The CDR3 DNA reads TGCAGTGCTAGAGATGTTCCCAGGGGAACTGAAGCTTTCTTT.

This clonotype was recorded once. This rearrangement joins TRBV2 to TRBJ1-1; a possible D gene is TRBD1 (5 bases). V gave up 2 bases and J gave up 4 bases, with 14 bases separating them. Germline CDR1 SNHLY, CDR2 FYNNEI. The CDR3 extends over 15 amino acids. CDR3 sequence (DNA): TGTGCCAGCAGTGAATGGGGGACTCAGGGCACTGAAGCTTTCTTT. Translating it yields CASSEWGTQGTEAFF.

Many counts were recorded for this clonotype. The chain links TRBV20-1 to TRBJ1-2; 11 bases fit TRBD1. The CDR3 runs 13 residues. V lost 0 bases, J lost 10 bases, and 4 bases stayed unmatched. Germline assignment: CDR1 DFQATT and CDR2 SNEGSKA (reference sequence). DNA of the CDR3: TGCAGTGCTAGAGACCGGACAGGGGGCGTCTACACCTTC. Protein: CSARDRTGGVYTF.